This T cell receptor beta chain derives from a study of cytomegalovirus exposure and HLA in healthy donors. Study outcomes and limitations: Listed as cytomegalovirus-associated were 150 to 200 TCR beta chains.

As concerns this clone: Its cognate antigen is unknown.

Assay: immunoSEQ multiplex PCR; the TCRdb copy retains only in-frame clones and omits some. The profile shows about 280,000 clones, around 89% of them singletons. The germline V and J ends were trimmed by 9 bases and 4 bases, with 13 bases remaining between them. This CDR3 is built from 14 residues. Germline CDR1 and CDR2: SNHLY and FYNNEI. The sequence was collected from a woman between 18 and 29 years old in good health and CMV-seronegative. Sequencing was carried out using PBMCs. The chain carries TRBV2 and TRBJ2-6; maybe TRBD2 (6 bases). The CDR3 DNA follows: TGTGCCAGTCATACGGGGGTCGGGGCCAACGTCCTGACTTTC. It is translated as CASHTGVGANVLTF.